This TCR beta chain was identified during a study of CD8 T cells in Susac syndrome. Trimming removed 2 bases at V and 2 bases at J, with 15 bases between. This CDR3 has 16 amino acids. Germline loops: CDR1 SGHDN, CDR2 FVKESK. Reverse transcription of roughly 0.45 to 1 ug RNA used random hexamers. Coverage of TCR beta CDR3 amplification by immunoSEQ multiplex PCR extended to 54 Vbeta and 13 Jbeta. TCRdb analysed the immunoSEQ multiplex PCR reads with MiXCR anew, one entry per CDR3 protein. The sample has about 150,000 distinct CDR3 sequences; 94% are singletons. CD8+ and CD4+ T cells from blood underwent TCR beta sequencing, which was carried out in a high-throughput format.

This receptor was obtained from a human donor with multiple sclerosis. V and J are TRBV14 and TRBJ1-1, with a weak D call TRBD1 (5 bases). The specimen was CD8+ T cells from PBMCs. This CDR3 is CASSQPRGYPNTEAFF. The CDR3 DNA follows: TGTGCCAGCAGCCAACCTAGGGGTTACCCTAACACTGAAGCTTTCTTT.